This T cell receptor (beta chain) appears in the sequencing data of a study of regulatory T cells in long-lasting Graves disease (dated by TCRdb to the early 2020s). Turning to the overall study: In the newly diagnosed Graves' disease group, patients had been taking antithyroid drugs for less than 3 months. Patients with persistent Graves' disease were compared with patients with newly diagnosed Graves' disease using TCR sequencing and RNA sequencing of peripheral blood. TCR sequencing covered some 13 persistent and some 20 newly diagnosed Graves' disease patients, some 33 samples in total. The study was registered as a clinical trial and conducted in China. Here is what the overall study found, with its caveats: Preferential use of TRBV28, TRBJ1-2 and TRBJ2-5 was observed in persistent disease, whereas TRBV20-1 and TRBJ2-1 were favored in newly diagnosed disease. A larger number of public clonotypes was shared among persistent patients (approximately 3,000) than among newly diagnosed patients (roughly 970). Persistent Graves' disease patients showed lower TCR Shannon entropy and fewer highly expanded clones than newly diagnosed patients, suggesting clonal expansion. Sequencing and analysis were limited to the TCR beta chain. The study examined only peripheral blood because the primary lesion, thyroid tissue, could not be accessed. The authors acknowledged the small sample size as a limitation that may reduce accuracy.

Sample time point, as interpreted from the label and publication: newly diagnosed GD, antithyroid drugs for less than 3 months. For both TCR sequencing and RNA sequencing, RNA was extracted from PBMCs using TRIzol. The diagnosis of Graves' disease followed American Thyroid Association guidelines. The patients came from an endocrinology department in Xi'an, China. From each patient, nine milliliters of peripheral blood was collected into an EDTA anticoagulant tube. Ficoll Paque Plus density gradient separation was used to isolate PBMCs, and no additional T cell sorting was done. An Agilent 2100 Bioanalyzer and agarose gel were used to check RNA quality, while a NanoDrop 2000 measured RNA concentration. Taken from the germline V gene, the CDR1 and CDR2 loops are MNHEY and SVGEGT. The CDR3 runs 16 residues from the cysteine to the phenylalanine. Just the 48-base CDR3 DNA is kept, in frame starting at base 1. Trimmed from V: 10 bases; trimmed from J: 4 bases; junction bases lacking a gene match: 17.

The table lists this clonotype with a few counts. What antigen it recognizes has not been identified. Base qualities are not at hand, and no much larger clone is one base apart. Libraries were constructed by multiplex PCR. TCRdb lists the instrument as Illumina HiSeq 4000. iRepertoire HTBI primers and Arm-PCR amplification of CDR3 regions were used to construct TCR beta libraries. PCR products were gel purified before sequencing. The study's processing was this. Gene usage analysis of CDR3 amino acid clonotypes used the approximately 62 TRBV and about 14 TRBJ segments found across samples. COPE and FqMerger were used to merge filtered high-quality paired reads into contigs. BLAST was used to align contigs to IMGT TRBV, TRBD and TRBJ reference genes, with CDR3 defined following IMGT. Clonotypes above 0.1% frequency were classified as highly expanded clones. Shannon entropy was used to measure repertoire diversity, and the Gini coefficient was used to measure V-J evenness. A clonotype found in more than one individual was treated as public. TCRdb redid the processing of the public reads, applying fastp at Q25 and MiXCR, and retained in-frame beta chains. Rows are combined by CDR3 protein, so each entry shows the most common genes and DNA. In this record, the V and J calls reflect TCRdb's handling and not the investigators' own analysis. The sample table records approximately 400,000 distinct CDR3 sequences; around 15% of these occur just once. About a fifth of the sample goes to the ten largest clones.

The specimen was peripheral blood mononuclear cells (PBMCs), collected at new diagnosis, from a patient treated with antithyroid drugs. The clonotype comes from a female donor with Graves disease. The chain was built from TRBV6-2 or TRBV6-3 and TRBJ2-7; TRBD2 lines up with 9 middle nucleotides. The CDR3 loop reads CAIHTGGASGKYEQYF. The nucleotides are TGTGCCATACATACCGGGGGGGCTAGCGGGAAGTACGAGCAGTACTTC.